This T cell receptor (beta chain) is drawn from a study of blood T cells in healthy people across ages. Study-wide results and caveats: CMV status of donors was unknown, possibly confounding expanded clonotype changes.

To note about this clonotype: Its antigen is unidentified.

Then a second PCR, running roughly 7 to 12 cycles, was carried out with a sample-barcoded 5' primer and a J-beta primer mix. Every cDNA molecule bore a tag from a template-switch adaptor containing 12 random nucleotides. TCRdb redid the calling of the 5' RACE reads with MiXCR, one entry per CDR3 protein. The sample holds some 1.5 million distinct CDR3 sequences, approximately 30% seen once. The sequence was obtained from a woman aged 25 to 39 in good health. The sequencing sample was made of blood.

CDR3 in amino acids: CASSSGNLNTGELFF. The CDR3 region has the DNA TGTGCCAGCAGCTCGGGGAACCTGAACACCGGGGAGCTGTTTTTT. The chain uses TRBV7-2 and TRBJ2-2; weak D call: TRBD2 (5 bases). CDR3 length: 15 amino acids. V lost 4 bases, J lost 1 base, and 10 bases lay in between. Per the germline V gene, CDR1 is SGHTA and CDR2 is FQGNSA.